This T cell receptor beta chain was profiled in a study of OX40 agonist ivuxolimab in advanced cancers. Turning to the study itself: Patients received the agonistic anti-OX40 (CD134) antibody ivuxolimab. Hepatocellular carcinoma, melanoma, renal cell or head and neck cancer occurred in dose-escalation patients.

To note about this clone: Its matching antigen is unknown.

The data were produced by immunoSEQ multiplex PCR, yet TCRdb's version contains in-frame clones alone and is incomplete. This table holds approximately 49,000 clones, about four fifths found once. Notes on the study in general: Clonal expansion from baseline to week 6 occurred in both CD4+ and CD8+ T cells.

CDR1 and CDR2 from the germline V gene are MGHRA and YSYEKL. This CDR3 region has 13 residues. V gave up 0 bases and J gave up 7 bases, with 9 bases separating them. The receptor was derived from an adult with an advanced solid tumor such as melanoma, head and neck, liver or kidney cancer. The rearrangement joins TRBV4-1 to TRBJ1-2, with D hard to call. Source: CD4+ or CD8+ T cells sorted from blood, taken in a trial of the OX40 agonist ivuxolimab. The CDR3 spells CASSQDLGGGYTF. CDR3 sequence (DNA): TGCGCCAGCAGCCAAGATCTGGGAGGTGGCTACACCTTC.